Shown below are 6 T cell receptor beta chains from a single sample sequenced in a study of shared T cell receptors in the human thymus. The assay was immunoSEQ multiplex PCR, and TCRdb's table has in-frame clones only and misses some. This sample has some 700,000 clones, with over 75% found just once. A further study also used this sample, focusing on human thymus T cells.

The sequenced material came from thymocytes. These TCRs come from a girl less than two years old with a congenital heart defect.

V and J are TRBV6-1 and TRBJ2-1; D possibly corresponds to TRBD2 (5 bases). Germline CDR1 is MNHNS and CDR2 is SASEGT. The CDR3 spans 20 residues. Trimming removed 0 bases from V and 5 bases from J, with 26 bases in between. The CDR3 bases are TGTGCCAGCAGTGAAGCGAAGGGCGAGAGGGCTACAAGGTGGGACAATGAGCAGTTCTTC. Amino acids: CASSEAKGERATRWDNEQFF.

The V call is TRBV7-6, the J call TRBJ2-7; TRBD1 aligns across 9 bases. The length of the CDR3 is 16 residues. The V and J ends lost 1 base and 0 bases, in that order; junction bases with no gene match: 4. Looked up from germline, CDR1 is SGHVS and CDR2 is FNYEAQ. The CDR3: CASSLEAGQGSYEQYF. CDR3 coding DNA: TGTGCCAGCAGCTTAGAAGCGGGACAGGGCTCCTACGAGCAGTACTTC.

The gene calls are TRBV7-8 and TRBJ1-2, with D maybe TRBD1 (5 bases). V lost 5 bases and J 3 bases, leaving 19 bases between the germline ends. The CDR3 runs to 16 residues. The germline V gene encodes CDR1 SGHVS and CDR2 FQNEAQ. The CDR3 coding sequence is TGTGCCAGCAGCAGACCGGGAGGGGAAGAAGACTATGGCTACACCTTC. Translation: CASSRPGGEEDYGYTF.

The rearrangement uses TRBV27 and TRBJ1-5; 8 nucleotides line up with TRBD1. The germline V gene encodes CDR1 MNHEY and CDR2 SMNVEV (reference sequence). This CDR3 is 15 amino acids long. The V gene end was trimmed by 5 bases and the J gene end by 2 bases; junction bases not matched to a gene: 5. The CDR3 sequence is CASSLQGVGNQPQHF. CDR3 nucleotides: TGTGCCAGCAGTCTACAGGGGGTCGGCAATCAGCCCCAGCATTTT.

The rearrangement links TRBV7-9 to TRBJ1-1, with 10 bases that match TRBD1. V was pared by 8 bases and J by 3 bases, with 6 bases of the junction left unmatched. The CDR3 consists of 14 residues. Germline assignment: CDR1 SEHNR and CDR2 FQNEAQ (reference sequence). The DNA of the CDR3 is TGTGCCAGCGAATTGGACAGGGGGGACACTGAAGCTTTCTTT. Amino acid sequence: CASELDRGDTEAFF.

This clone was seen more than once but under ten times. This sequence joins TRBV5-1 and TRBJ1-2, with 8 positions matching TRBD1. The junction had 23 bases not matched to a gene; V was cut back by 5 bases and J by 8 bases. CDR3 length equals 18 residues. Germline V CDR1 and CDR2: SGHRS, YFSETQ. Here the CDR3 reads CASRVPGRGLLGYRGYTF. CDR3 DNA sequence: TGCGCCAGCAGGGTACCGGGCAGGGGGCTTTTGGGATATAGAGGCTACACCTTC. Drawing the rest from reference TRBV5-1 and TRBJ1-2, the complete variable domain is KAGVTQTPRYLIKTRGQQVTLSCSPISGHRSVSWYQQTPGQGLQFLFEYFSETQRNKGNFPGRFSGRQFSNSRSEMNVSTLELGDSALYLCASRVPGRGLLGYRGYTFGSGTRLTVV.